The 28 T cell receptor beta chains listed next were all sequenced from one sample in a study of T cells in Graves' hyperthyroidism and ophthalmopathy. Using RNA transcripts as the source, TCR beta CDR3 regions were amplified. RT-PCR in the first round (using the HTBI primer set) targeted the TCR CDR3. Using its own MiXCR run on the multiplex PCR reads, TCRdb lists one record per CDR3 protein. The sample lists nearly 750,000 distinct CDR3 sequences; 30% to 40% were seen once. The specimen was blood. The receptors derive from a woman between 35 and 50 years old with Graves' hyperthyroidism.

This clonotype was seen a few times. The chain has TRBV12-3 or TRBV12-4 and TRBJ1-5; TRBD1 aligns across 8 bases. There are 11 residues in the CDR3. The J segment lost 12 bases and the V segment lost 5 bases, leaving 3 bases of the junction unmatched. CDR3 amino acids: CASSRTGNQHF. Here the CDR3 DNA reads TGTGCCAGCAGTAGGACAGGGAACCAGCATTTT.

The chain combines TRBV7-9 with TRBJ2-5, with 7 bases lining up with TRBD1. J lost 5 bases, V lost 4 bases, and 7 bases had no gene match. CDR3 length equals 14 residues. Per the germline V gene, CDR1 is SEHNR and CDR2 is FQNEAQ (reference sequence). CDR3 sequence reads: CASSWPSGGETQYF. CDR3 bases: TGTGCCAGCAGCTGGCCGTCAGGGGGTGAGACCCAGTACTTC.

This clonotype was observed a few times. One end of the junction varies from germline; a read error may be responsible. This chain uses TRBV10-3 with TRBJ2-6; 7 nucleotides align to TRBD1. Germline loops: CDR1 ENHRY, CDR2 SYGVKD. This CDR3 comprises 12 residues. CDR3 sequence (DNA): TGTGCCATCAGCTTAGACAGGGCCACTGAAGCTTTC. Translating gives CAISLDRATEAF.

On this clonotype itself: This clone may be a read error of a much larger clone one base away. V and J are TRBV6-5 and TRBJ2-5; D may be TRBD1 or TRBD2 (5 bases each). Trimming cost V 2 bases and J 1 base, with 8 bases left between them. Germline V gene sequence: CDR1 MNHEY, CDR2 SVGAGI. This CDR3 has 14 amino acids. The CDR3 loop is CASSYEGRQETQYF. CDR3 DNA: TGTGCCAGCAGTTACGAGGGGCGCCAAGAGACCCAGTACTTC.

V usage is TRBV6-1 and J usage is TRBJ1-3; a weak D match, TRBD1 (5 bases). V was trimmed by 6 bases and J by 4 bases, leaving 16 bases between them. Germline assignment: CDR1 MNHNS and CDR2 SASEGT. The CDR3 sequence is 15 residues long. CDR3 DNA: TGTGCCAGCAGCCAGGACCAGGGTCTAGGAAACACCATATATTTT. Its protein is CASSQDQGLGNTIYF.

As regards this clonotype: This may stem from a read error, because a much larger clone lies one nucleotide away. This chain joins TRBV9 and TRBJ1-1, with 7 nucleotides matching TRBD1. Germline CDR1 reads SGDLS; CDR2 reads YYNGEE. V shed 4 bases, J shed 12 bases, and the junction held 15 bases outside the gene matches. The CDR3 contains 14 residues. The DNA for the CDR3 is TGTGCCAGCAGCACAGAGACTCGGTCAGGGGGACCTTTCTTT. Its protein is CASSTETRSGGPFF.

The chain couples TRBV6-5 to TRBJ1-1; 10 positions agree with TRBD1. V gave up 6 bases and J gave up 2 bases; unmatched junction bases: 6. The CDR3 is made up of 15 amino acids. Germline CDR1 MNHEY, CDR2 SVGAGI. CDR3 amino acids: CASRPRDRGNTEAFF. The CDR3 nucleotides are TGTGCCAGCAGACCCCGGGACAGGGGTAACACTGAAGCTTTCTTT.

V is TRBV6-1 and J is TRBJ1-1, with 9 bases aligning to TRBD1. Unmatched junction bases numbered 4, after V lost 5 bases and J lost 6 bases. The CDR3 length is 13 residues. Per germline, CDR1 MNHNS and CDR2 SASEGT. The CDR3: CASSRDREAEAFF. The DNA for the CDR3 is TGTGCCAGCAGTCGGGACAGGGAGGCTGAAGCTTTCTTT.

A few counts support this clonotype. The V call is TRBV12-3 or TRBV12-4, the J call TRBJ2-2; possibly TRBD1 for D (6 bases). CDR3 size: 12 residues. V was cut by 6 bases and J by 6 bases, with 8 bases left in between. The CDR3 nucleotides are TGTGCCAGCAGCAGGGGATCCGGGGAGCTGTTTTTT. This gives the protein CASSRGSGELFF.

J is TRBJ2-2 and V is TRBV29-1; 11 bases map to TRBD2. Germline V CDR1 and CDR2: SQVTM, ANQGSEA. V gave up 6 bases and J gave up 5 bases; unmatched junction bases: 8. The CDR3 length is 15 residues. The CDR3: CSVVSGGAVTGELFF. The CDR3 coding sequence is TGCAGCGTAGTTAGCGGGGGGGCTGTTACCGGGGAGCTGTTTTTT.

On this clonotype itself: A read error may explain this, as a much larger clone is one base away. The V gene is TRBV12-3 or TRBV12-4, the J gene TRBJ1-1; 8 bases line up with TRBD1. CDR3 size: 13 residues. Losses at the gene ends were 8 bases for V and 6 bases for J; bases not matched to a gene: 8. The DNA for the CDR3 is TGTGCCAGCTCTCGGACAGGGTTGCCTGAAGCTTTCTTT. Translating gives CASSRTGLPEAFF.

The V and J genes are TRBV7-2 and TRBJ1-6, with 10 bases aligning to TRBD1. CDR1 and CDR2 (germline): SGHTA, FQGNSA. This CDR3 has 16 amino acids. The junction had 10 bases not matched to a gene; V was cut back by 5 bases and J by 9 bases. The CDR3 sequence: CASSRRGQGESSPLHF. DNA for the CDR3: TGTGCCAGCAGCCGGAGAGGACAGGGGGAGAGTTCACCCCTCCACTTT.

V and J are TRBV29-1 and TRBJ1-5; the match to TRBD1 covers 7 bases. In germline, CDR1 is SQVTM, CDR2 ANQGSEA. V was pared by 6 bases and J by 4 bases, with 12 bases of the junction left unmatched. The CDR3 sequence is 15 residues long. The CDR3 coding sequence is TGCAGCGTCCGAAAGCAAGGGACAGATAATCAGCCCCAGCATTTT. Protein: CSVRKQGTDNQPQHF.

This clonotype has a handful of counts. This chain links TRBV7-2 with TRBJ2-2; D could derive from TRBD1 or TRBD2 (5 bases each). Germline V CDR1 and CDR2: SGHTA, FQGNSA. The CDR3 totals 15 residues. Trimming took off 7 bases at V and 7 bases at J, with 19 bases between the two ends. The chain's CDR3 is CASTLLGEIGGELFF. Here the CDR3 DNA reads TGTGCCAGCACCCTACTAGGGGAGATCGGCGGGGAGCTGTTTTTT.

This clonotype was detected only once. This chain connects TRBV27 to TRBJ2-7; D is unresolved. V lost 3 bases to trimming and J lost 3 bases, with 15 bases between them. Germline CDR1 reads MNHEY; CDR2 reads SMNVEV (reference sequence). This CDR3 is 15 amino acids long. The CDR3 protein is CASSFENFSHYEQYF. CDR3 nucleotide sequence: TGTGCCAGCAGTTTCGAGAACTTTTCCCACTACGAGCAGTACTTC.

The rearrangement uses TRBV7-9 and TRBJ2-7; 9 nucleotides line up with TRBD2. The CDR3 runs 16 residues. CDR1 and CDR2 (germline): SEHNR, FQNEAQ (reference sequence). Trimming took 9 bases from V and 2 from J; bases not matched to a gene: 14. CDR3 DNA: TGTGCCAGTAGTCGAACTACTAGCGGGCCGACCTACGAGCAGTACTTC. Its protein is CASSRTTSGPTYEQYF. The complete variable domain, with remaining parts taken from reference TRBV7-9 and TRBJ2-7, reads DTGVSQNPRHKITKRGQNVTFRCDPISEHNRLYWYRQTLGQGPEFLTYFQNEAQLEKSRLLSDRFSAERPKGSFSTLEIQRTEQGDSAMYLCASSRTTSGPTYEQYFGPGTRLTVT.

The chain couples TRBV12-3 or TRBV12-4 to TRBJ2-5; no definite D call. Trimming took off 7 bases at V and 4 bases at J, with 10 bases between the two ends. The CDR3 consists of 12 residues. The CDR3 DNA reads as TGTGCCAGCACCGACCAAGGAGAGACCCAGTACTTC. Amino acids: CASTDQGETQYF.

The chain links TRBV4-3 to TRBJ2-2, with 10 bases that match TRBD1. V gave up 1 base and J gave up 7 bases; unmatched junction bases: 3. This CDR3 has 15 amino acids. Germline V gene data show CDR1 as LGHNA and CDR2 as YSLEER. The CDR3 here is CASSQGQGAVGELFF. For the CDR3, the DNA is TGCGCCAGCAGCCAAGGACAGGGGGCTGTCGGGGAGCTGTTTTTT.

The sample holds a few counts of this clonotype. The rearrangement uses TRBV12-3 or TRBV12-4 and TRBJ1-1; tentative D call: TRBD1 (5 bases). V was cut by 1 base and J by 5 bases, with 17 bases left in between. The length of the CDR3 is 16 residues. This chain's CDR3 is CASSLGAGRLRTEAFF. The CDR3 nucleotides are TGTGCCAGCAGTTTAGGGGCAGGGAGGTTAAGAACTGAAGCTTTCTTT.

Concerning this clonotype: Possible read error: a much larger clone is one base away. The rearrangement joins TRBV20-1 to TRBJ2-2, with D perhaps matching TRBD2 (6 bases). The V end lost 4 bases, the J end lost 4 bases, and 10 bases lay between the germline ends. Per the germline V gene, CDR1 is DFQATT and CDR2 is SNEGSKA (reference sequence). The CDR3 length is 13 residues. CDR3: CSANGGGTGELFF. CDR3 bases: TGCAGTGCTAACGGGGGTGGCACCGGGGAGCTGTTTTTT.

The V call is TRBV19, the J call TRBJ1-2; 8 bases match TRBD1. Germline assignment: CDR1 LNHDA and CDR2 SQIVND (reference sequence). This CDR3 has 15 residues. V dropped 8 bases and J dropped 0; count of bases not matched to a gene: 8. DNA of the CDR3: TGTGCCAGTCGCAACCCGGACAGGGCTAACTATGGCTACACCTTC. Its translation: CASRNPDRANYGYTF.

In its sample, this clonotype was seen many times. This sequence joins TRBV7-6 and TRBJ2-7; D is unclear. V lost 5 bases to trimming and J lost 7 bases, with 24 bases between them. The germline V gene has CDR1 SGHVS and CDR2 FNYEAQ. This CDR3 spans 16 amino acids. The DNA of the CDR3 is TGTGCCAGCAGCCACAAGATAGACACTGAACGCTGGGAGCAGTACTTC. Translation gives CASSHKIDTERWEQYF.

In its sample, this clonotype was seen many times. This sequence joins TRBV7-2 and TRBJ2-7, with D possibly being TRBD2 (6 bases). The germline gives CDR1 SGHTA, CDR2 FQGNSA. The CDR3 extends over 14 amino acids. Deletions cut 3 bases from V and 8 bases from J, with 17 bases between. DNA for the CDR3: TGTGCCAGCAGCTTGCAGGGAGGCGCGGTGCAGCAGTACTTC. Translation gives CASSLQGGAVQQYF.

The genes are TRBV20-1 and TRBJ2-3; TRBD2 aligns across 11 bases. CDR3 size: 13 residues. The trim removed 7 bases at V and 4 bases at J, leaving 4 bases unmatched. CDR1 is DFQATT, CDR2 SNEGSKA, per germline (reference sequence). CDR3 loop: CSVTSGSADTQYF. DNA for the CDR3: TGCAGTGTAACTAGCGGGAGCGCAGATACGCAGTATTTT.

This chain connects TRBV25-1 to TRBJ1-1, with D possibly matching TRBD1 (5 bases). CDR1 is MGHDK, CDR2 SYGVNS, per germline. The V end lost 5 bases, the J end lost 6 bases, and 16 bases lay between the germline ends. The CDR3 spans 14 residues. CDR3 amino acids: CASSYGGELPEAFF. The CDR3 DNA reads TGTGCCAGCAGTTACGGGGGGGAGCTGCCTGAAGCTTTCTTT.

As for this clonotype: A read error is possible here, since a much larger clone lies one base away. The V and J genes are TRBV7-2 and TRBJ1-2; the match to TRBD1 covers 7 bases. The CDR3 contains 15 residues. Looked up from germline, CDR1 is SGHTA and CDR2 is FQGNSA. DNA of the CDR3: TGTGCCGGCAGCTTAGGAACAGGGGTTTTTTCTGGCTACACCTTC. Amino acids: CAGSLGTGVFSGYTF.

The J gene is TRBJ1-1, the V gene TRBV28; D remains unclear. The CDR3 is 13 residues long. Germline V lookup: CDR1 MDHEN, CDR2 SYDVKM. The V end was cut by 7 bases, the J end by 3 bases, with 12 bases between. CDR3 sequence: CASTRTIDTEAFF. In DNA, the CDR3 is TGTGCCAGCACCCGGACCATCGACACTGAAGCTTTCTTT. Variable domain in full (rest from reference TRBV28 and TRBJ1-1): DVKVTQSSRYLVKRTGEKVFLECVQDMDHENMFWYRQDPGLGLRLIYFSYDVKMKEKGDIPEGYSVSREKKERFSLILESASTNQTSMYLCASTRTIDTEAFFGQGTRLTVV.

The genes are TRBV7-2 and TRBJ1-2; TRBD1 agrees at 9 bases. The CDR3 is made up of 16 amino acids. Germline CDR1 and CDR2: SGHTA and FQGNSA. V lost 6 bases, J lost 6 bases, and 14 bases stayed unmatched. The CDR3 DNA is TGTGCCAGCAGATTCCTCACAGGGGGCGCGGTCAATGGCTACACCTTC. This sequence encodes CASRFLTGGAVNGYTF.